The 27 T cell receptor beta chains below were found in one sample sequenced in a study of identical twins. TCRdb re-analysed the 5' RACE reads in MiXCR, keeping a single row per CDR3 protein. The sample yields approximately 890,000 distinct CDR3 sequences, roughly 12% seen once. The data also belong to a second study, concerning yellow fever vaccine responses in identical twins.

The sample taken for sequencing was PBMCs. Every receptor here comes from a woman between 18 and 29 years old in good health.

This clonotype was observed at least ten times. This chain joins TRBV5-1 and TRBJ1-1, with 10 bases matching TRBD1. Losses at the gene ends were 2 bases for V and 6 bases for J; bases not matched to a gene: 10. This CDR3 has 16 residues. Germline loops: CDR1 SGHRS, CDR2 YFSETQ. The CDR3 here is CASSFRDRGQVAEAFF. The CDR3 region has the DNA TGCGCCAGCAGCTTCCGGGACAGGGGACAAGTGGCTGAAGCTTTCTTT. The variable domain in full, with the rest retrieved from reference TRBV5-1 and TRBJ1-1, is KAGVTQTPRYLIKTRGQQVTLSCSPISGHRSVSWYQQTPGQGLQFLFEYFSETQRNKGNFPGRFSGRQFSNSRSEMNVSTLELGDSALYLCASSFRDRGQVAEAFFGQGTRLTVV.

This clonotype was found a few times. CDR3 DNA sequence: TGTGCCAGCAGCGTAGAAGGGGTGGAAGCCGGGGAGCAGTTCTTC. It yields the protein CASSVEGVEAGEQFF. The chain has TRBV9 and TRBJ2-1, with D possibly being TRBD1 (5 bases). The CDR3 has 15 residues. Per germline, CDR1 SGDLS and CDR2 YYNGEE. Between the trimmed V and J ends, which lost 0 bases and 10 bases, there was a span of 17 bases.

This clonotype has only one observation. The chain combines TRBV19 with TRBJ2-6; D is tentatively TRBD1 or TRBD2 (5 bases each). V lost 5 bases and J 1 base, leaving 15 bases between the germline ends. Germline CDR1 is LNHDA and CDR2 is SQIVND (reference sequence). The CDR3 length is 17 residues. The CDR3 region has the DNA TGTGCCAGTAGTGACGGGGCGTTAGAATCTGGGGCCAACGTCCTGACTTTC. It encodes CASSDGALESGANVLTF.

The chain combines TRBV11-2 with TRBJ2-1, with D possibly being TRBD1 or TRBD2 (5 bases each). The germline gives CDR1 SGHAT, CDR2 FQNNGV. Trimming took 3 bases from V and 1 from J, leaving 10 bases between them. CDR3 length: 15 residues. The CDR3 sequence is CASSFRGESYNEQFF. CDR3 in DNA: TGTGCCAGCAGCTTTCGAGGGGAGTCCTACAATGAGCAGTTCTTC.

This clonotype occurred many times. The chain employs TRBV12-3 or TRBV12-4 and TRBJ1-2, with a possible D match to TRBD1 (5 bases). The CDR3 sequence is 13 residues long. Deletions cut 2 bases from V and 4 bases from J, with 8 bases between. In DNA form, the CDR3 reads TGTGCCAGCAGTTTACGGCAGGGCTATGGCTACACCTTC. Protein: CASSLRQGYGYTF.

The V and J genes are TRBV4-1 and TRBJ2-2; possible D gene TRBD1, 6 bases. Trimming shortened V by 2 bases and J by 2 bases, and 12 bases separated the two germline ends. From germline, CDR1 is MGHRA and CDR2 YSYEKL. The CDR3 length is 16 residues. The chain's CDR3 is CASSQSLGGNTGELFF. CDR3 in DNA: TGCGCCAGCAGCCAATCTCTTGGGGGCAACACCGGGGAGCTGTTTTTT.

This rearrangement joins TRBV9 to TRBJ2-1, with 12 bases identical to TRBD2. The junction had 8 bases not matched to a gene; V was cut back by 4 bases and J by 15 bases. This CDR3 is 13 amino acids long. Germline lookup yields CDR1 SGDLS and CDR2 YYNGEE. CDR3 sequence: CASSTPLAGGLFF. The DNA of the CDR3 is TGTGCCAGCAGCACGCCACTAGCGGGAGGCTTGTTCTTC.

The genes are TRBV5-4 and TRBJ1-2, with TRBD1 as a possible D gene (6 bases). In germline, CDR1 is SGHNT, CDR2 YYREEE (reference sequence). The CDR3 consists of 15 residues. V was trimmed by 0 bases and J by 3 bases, leaving 12 bases between them. The CDR3 coding sequence is TGTGCCAGCAGCTTGGAATGGGACACTTACTATGGCTACACCTTC. This gives the protein CASSLEWDTYYGYTF.

This chain joins TRBV12-3 or TRBV12-4 and TRBJ2-5, with D possibly matching TRBD1 (6 bases). Trimming took 6 bases from V and 3 from J, leaving 14 bases between them. This CDR3 has 14 residues. DNA of the CDR3: TGTGCCAGCAGACCCAGTCCAGGGGAAGAGACCCAGTACTTC. This gives the protein CASRPSPGEETQYF.

This sequence joins TRBV14 and TRBJ1-1, with D tentatively TRBD1 (5 bases). V was cut by 3 bases and J by 0 bases, with 14 bases left in between. This CDR3 has 16 amino acids. From germline, CDR1 is SGHDN and CDR2 FVKESK. CDR3 protein: CASSQHRQPMNTEAFF. The CDR3 nucleotides read TGTGCCAGCAGCCAGCATCGACAGCCCATGAACACTGAAGCTTTCTTT.

This clonotype occurred a few times. This rearrangement joins TRBV10-3 to TRBJ2-7; TRBD1 aligns across 10 bases. V shed 6 bases, J shed 0 bases, and the junction held 5 bases outside the gene matches. This CDR3 contains 15 residues. In germline, CDR1 is ENHRY, CDR2 SYGVKD. The CDR3: CAIRGGQGSSYEQYV. The DNA of the CDR3 is TGTGCCATCAGGGGGGGACAGGGGTCCTCCTACGAGCAGTACGTC.

This clonotype was counted many times. The chain uses TRBV28 and TRBJ2-4; tentative D call: TRBD1 (5 bases). Trimming stripped 8 bases from V and 0 bases from J, with 11 bases between. CDR1 is MDHEN and CDR2 is SYDVKM in the germline V gene. The CDR3 has 14 amino acids. CDR3 in amino acids: CASWGSIAKNIQYF. The CDR3 coding sequence is TGTGCCAGCTGGGGCTCCATAGCCAAAAACATTCAGTACTTC. The whole variable domain, remainder taken from reference TRBV28 and TRBJ2-4, is DVKVTQSSRYLVKRTGEKVFLECVQDMDHENMFWYRQDPGLGLRLIYFSYDVKMKEKGDIPEGYSVSREKKERFSLILESASTNQTSMYLCASWGSIAKNIQYFGAGTRLSVL.

The V gene is TRBV7-2, the J gene TRBJ1-3, with a tentative D call TRBD1 (5 bases). The CDR3 length is 16 residues. Germline V gene data show CDR1 as SGHTA and CDR2 as FQGNSA. V lost 1 base and J 4 bases, leaving 14 bases between the germline ends. CDR3 protein: CASSLVVQGAGNTIYF. CDR3 DNA sequence: TGTGCCAGCAGCTTAGTGGTTCAGGGAGCGGGAAACACCATATATTTT.

The chain couples TRBV29-1 to TRBJ2-1; TRBD2 is a possible D gene (5 bases). Germline V gene lookup returns CDR1 SQVTM and CDR2 ANQGSEA. The CDR3 has 15 residues. Deletions cut 4 bases from V and 7 bases from J, with 20 bases between. In DNA form, the CDR3 reads TGCAGCGTTGGGTCGGAGACTACCCCCTGGAATGAGCAGTTCTTC. As protein: CSVGSETTPWNEQFF.

This chain joins TRBV24-1 and TRBJ2-5; D is unclear. Per the germline V gene, CDR1 is KGHDR and CDR2 is SFDVKD. V lost 5 bases to trimming and J lost 4 bases, with 7 bases between them. This CDR3 spans 12 amino acids. The CDR3 DNA sequence: TGTGCCACCAGTGCGGACGGAGAGACCCAGTACTTC. This encodes CATSADGETQYF.

V gene TRBV20-1 combines with J gene TRBJ1-2; TRBD1 is a possible D gene (6 bases). The ends were cut back, 5 bases at V and 8 bases at J, with 18 bases in the middle. Germline values: CDR1 DFQATT, CDR2 SNEGSKA (reference sequence). The CDR3 loop spans 13 amino acids. DNA for the CDR3: TGCAGTGCTCTACCGGGACAAGCATCCGGCTACACCTTC. Translating it yields CSALPGQASGYTF.

The rearrangement uses TRBV5-1 and TRBJ1-1; D unclear. The CDR3 consists of 11 residues. Germline V gives CDR1 SGHRS, CDR2 YFSETQ. The V end lost 6 bases, the J end lost 4 bases, and 7 bases lay between the germline ends. The CDR3 coding sequence is TGCGCCAGCAACTTTGGCACTGAAGCTTTCTTT. This sequence encodes CASNFGTEAFF.

There are a few counts of this clonotype. The V call is TRBV7-9, the J call TRBJ2-1; 7 positions match TRBD1. The CDR3 loop spans 15 amino acids. CDR1 SEHNR and CDR2 FQNEAQ come from the germline V gene (reference sequence). J gave up 4 bases and V 5 bases, and 8 bases lay outside the gene matches. For the CDR3, the DNA is TGTGCCAGCAGCCTACCCGGGACAGTTTACAATGAGCAGTTCTTC. Protein sequence: CASSLPGTVYNEQFF.

In its sample, this clonotype was seen many times. J is TRBJ1-3 and V is TRBV28; D unresolved. Germline V gene sequence: CDR1 MDHEN, CDR2 SYDVKM. The CDR3 has 12 residues. Trimming removed 2 bases from V and 3 bases from J, with 2 bases in between. The CDR3 loop is CASSLRGNTIYF. DNA of the CDR3: TGTGCCAGCAGTTTACGTGGAAACACCATATATTTT. Supplemented by reference TRBV28 and TRBJ1-3, the full variable domain reads DVKVTQSSRYLVKRTGEKVFLECVQDMDHENMFWYRQDPGLGLRLIYFSYDVKMKEKGDIPEGYSVSREKKERFSLILESASTNQTSMYLCASSLRGNTIYFGEGSWLTVV.

This clonotype showed up many times. J is TRBJ2-1 and V is TRBV10-3; 8 nucleotides agree with TRBD1. Germline V lookup: CDR1 ENHRY, CDR2 SYGVKD. CDR3 size: 15 residues. J lost 4 bases, V lost 6 bases, and 8 bases had no gene match. CDR3: CAISPDRGDYNEQFF. CDR3 coding DNA: TGTGCCATCAGCCCAGACAGGGGAGATTACAATGAGCAGTTCTTC.

This clonotype was observed many times. J is TRBJ2-2 and V is TRBV4-1; no clear D gene. The ends were cut back, 1 base at V and 0 bases at J, with 6 bases in the middle. Germline V gene lookup returns CDR1 MGHRA and CDR2 YSYEKL. The CDR3 totals 15 residues. The CDR3 region is CASSQVLSNTGELFF. For the CDR3, the DNA is TGCGCCAGCAGCCAAGTTTTGTCGAACACCGGGGAGCTGTTTTTT.

The chain employs TRBV5-5 and TRBJ2-1, with a possible D match to TRBD1 (7 bases). CDR1 is SGHKS and CDR2 is YYEKEE in the germline V gene (reference sequence). The CDR3 has 15 amino acids. Trimming removed 5 bases at V and 0 bases at J, with 12 bases between. CDR3 DNA sequence: TGTGCCAGCAGGGCCCAGGGGGGCTCCTACAATGAGCAGTTCTTC. Translation gives CASRAQGGSYNEQFF.

The chain combines TRBV4-1 with TRBJ2-7, with TRBD2 identical over 9 bases. The CDR3 is 16 residues long. Germline V gene sequence: CDR1 MGHRA, CDR2 YSYEKL. The junction had 12 bases not matched to a gene; V was cut back by 4 bases and J by 5 bases. CDR3: CASSLTAGGLTNEQYF. The CDR3 DNA sequence: TGCGCCAGCAGCCTGACTGCGGGAGGGCTTACTAACGAGCAGTACTTC.

The chain is built from TRBV11-2 and TRBJ2-2, with TRBD2 identical over 7 bases. The germline V gene has CDR1 SGHAT and CDR2 FQNNGV. The CDR3 spans 15 residues. The ends lost 1 base at V and 8 bases at J; junction bases unmatched: 7. The CDR3 nucleotides are TGTGCCAGCAGCTTAGGCTGGCGGGAGAGGGGGGAGCTGTTTTTT. Protein product: CASSLGWRERGELFF.

This sequence joins TRBV15 and TRBJ2-5; D call uncertain. The CDR3 is made up of 12 amino acids. Germline V gives CDR1 LNHNV, CDR2 YYDKDF (reference sequence). V was trimmed by 1 base and J by 5 bases, leaving 5 bases between them. CDR3 DNA sequence: TGTGCCACCAGCAGAGGGCGGGAGACCCAGTACTTC. This sequence encodes CATSRGRETQYF.

The table lists this clonotype with many counts. The chain links TRBV20-1 to TRBJ2-7; weak D call: TRBD1 (5 bases). Between the trimmed V and J ends, which lost 5 bases and 0 bases, there was a span of 8 bases. The CDR3 totals 12 residues. Germline V lookup: CDR1 DFQATT, CDR2 SNEGSKA (reference sequence). The CDR3 sequence is CSAPRDSYEQYV. As DNA, the CDR3 is TGCAGTGCTCCCAGGGACTCCTACGAGCAGTACGTC.

This clonotype was seen at least ten times. CDR3 DNA sequence: TGTGCCATCAGTACTAGCGGGGTGCAAGATACGCAGTATTTT. Amino acid sequence: CAISTSGVQDTQYF. The J gene is TRBJ2-3, the V gene TRBV10-3, with 10 bases that match TRBD2. The germline CDR1 and CDR2 sequences are ENHRY and SYGVKD. The CDR3 contains 14 residues. Trimming cost V 5 bases and J 5 bases; bases outside gene matches: 4.